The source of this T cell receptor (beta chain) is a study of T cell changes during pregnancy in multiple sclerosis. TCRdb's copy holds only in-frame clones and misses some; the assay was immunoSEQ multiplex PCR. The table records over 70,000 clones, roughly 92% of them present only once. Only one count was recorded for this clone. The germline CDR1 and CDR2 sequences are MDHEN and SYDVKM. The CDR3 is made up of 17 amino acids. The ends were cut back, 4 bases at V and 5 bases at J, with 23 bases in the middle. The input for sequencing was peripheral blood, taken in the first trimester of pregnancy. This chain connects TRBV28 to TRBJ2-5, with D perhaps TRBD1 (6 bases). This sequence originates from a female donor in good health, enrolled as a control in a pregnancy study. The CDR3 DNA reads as TGTGCCAGCAGTTCCTATCCCGAATCAGGGGTTGGGGAGACCCAGTACTTC. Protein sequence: CASSSYPESGVGETQYF.